This T cell receptor beta chain was captured by sequencing in a study of blood T cell repertoires in COVID-19. Looking at the study overall: Nucleic acid was either cDNA or gDNA, and it came from T cells, B-cell-depleted T cells, or PBMCs.

The method was immunoSEQ multiplex PCR; TCRdb's version includes in-frame clones alone and lacks a portion of them. The table includes about 220,000 clones, around 87% detected once. V shed 2 bases and J shed 4 bases, with 13 bases lying between them. Looked up from germline, CDR1 is KGHDR and CDR2 is SFDVKD. This CDR3 comprises 15 residues. Source material: PBMCs or T cells enriched from blood (not recorded which). The source is a woman in her late teens or twenties in a cohort exposed to, infected with or recovered from COVID-19 (not recorded which). The rearrangement links TRBV24-1 to TRBJ1-1; possibly TRBD1 for D (6 bases). The CDR3 reads CATSDSRGRATEAFF. CDR3 DNA sequence: TGTGCCACCAGTGATTCCAGGGGACGGGCCACTGAAGCTTTCTTT.